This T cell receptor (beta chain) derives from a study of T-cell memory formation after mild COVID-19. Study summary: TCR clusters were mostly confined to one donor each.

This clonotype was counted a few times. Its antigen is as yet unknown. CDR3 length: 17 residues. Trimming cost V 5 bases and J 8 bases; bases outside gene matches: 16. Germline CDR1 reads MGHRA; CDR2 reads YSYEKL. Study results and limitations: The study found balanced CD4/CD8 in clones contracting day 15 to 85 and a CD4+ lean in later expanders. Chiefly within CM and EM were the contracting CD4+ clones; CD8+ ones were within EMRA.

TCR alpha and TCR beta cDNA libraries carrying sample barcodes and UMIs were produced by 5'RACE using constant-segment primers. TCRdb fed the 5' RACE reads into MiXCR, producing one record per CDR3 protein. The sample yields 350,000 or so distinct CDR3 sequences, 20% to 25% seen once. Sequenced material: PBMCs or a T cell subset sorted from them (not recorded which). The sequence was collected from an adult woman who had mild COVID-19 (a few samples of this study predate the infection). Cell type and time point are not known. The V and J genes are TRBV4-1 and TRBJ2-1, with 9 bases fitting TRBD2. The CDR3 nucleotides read TGCGCCAGCAGCAGCAGCCTCGGGACTAGCCGGTTGGATGAGCAGTTCTTC. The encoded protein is CASSSSLGTSRLDEQFF.